Included here is one T cell receptor (beta chain) sequence, with context. This sample is part of a study of radiation and T cells in renal cell carcinoma. Assay used: immunoSEQ multiplex PCR; TCRdb lists only in-frame clones, some missing. Seen here are 150,000 or so clones, about 88% observed once, and the top ten hold around 12%. This sample's time point: baseline pretreatment blood. The treatment was: 15 Gy SBRT to primary tumor, nephrectomy 4 weeks later. Radiation-treated patients gave blood at baseline, week 2 and week 4. The CDR3 is 16 amino acids. Looked up from germline, CDR1 is MNHNS and CDR2 is SASEGT. V lost 4 bases to trimming and J lost 3 bases; unmatched junction nucleotides: 8.

The TCR comes from a woman aged 50 to 60 with renal cell carcinoma. Sequenced material: blood, taken from a patient whose treatment included radiotherapy and nephrectomy. The gene calls are TRBV6-1 and TRBJ2-7, with TRBD2 identical over 11 bases. CDR3 sequence: CASSARLAGMIYEQYF. In DNA form, the CDR3 reads TGTGCCAGCAGTGCCCGACTAGCGGGGATGATCTACGAGCAGTACTTC.